These 12 T cell receptor beta chains came from one sample sequenced in a study of T cells in Graves' hyperthyroidism and ophthalmopathy. There were TCR beta CDR3 regions amplified from RNA transcripts. Carried out on the TCR CDR3, a first-round RT-PCR used the HTBI primer set. MiXCR was run by TCRdb on the multiplex PCR reads, yielding one entry per CDR3 protein. The sample has fewer than 400,000 distinct CDR3 sequences; around an eighth are singletons. Sequenced input: blood. The receptor source for this set is a man aged 45-65 years with Graves' ophthalmopathy.

The rearrangement joins TRBV20-1 to TRBJ2-1, with 12 bases identical to TRBD2. The V gene end was trimmed by 1 base and the J gene end by 7 bases; junction bases not matched to a gene: 8. This CDR3 is 16 amino acids long. From germline, CDR1 is DFQATT and CDR2 SNEGSKA (reference sequence). The CDR3 protein is CSARAGTSGHLNEQFF. The CDR3 DNA is TGCAGTGCTAGAGCCGGGACTAGCGGGCATTTGAATGAGCAGTTCTTC.

This clonotype showed up many times. V is TRBV6-6 and J is TRBJ2-5; D possibly corresponds to TRBD2 (5 bases). The V and J ends lost 2 bases and 2 bases respectively, with 18 bases between them. The V gene's germline CDR1 is MNHNY and CDR2 SVGAGI (reference sequence). This CDR3 spans 17 amino acids. The CDR3 loop reads CASSYGVSAISQETQYF. CDR3 DNA: TGTGCCAGCAGTTACGGGGTTAGCGCTATTTCTCAAGAGACCCAGTACTTC.

The table lists this clonotype with a few counts. CDR3 sequence reads: CASSPQGDRTDTQYF. In DNA, the CDR3 is TGTGCCAGCTCCCCACAGGGTGACCGCACAGATACGCAGTATTTT. This chain uses TRBV6-1 with TRBJ2-3; tentative D call: TRBD1 (6 bases). Germline lookup yields CDR1 MNHNS and CDR2 SASEGT. The CDR3 is 15 residues long. V dropped 8 bases and J dropped 1 base, with 16 bases sitting between them.

Details on this clonotype: One base away lies a much larger clone, so this may be a sequencing read error. This sequence joins TRBV11-2 and TRBJ1-4; D call uncertain. The CDR3 is 16 amino acids. CDR1 and CDR2 from the germline V gene are SGHAT and FQNNGV. The CDR3 bases are TGTGCCAGCAGTTCCGCTACGGGATCGGGTAATGAAAAACTGGTTTTT. It is translated as CASSSATGSGNEKLVF.

Concerning this clonotype itself: A junction end diverges from the germline sequence, so it may reflect a read error. The chain is built from TRBV3-1 and TRBJ2-7; D is unresolved. The length of the CDR3 is 14 residues. Germline loops: CDR1 LGHDT, CDR2 YNNKEL (reference sequence). CDR3: CASGQRLGMGEQYF. As DNA, the CDR3 is TGTGCCAGCGGCCAAAGGCTAGGGATGGGCGAGCAGTACTTC.

In this sample, this clonotype turned up once. The chain combines TRBV7-8 with TRBJ2-7; D is possibly TRBD2 (5 bases). Trimming left V 1 base short and J 0 bases short, with 19 bases between. This CDR3 is built from 18 residues. CDR1 SGHVS and CDR2 FQNEAQ come from the germline V gene. The CDR3 sequence is CASSLGVSVRGSSYEQYF. Here the CDR3 DNA reads TGTGCCAGCAGCTTAGGCGTTTCCGTACGGGGAAGCTCCTACGAGCAGTACTTC.

The J gene is TRBJ2-7, the V gene TRBV7-9; D may be TRBD2 (6 bases). Per germline, CDR1 SEHNR and CDR2 FQNEAQ (reference sequence). Trimming stripped 5 bases from V and 5 bases from J, with 19 bases between. The CDR3 has 15 residues. The CDR3 DNA sequence: TGTGCCAGCAGCCAATTGCGAGGTGGGGGGAACGAGCAGTACTTC. It translates to CASSQLRGGGNEQYF.

The V and J genes are TRBV15 and TRBJ2-5, with D unclear. The germline CDR1 and CDR2 sequences are LNHNV and YYDKDF (reference sequence). The germline V and J ends were trimmed by 0 bases and 2 bases, with 10 bases remaining between them. The CDR3 covers 15 residues. The CDR3 protein is CATSRDRARQETQYF. CDR3 coding DNA: TGTGCCACCAGCAGAGATCGGGCCAGACAAGAGACCCAGTACTTC. The whole variable domain, remainder taken from reference TRBV15 and TRBJ2-5, is DAMVIQNPRYQVTQFGKPVTLSCSQTLNHNVMYWYQQKSSQAPKLLFHYYDKDFNNEADTPDNFQSRRPNTSFCFLDIRSPGLGDTAMYLCATSRDRARQETQYFGPGTRLLVL.

This clonotype was detected many times. The J gene is TRBJ1-1, the V gene TRBV12-3 or TRBV12-4; D possibly corresponds to TRBD1 (6 bases). V lost 1 base, J lost 11 bases, and 14 bases lay in between. There are 13 residues in the CDR3. The DNA of the CDR3 is TGTGCCAGCAGTTTAGTACAGGGAAGTAACGCTTTCTTT. It translates to CASSLVQGSNAFF.

The rearrangement links TRBV30 to TRBJ1-2; 8 bases are shared with TRBD1. The CDR3 extends over 16 amino acids. In germline, CDR1 is GTSNPN, CDR2 SVGIG (reference sequence). The trim removed 0 bases at V and 4 bases at J, leaving 10 bases unmatched. CDR3 sequence reads: CAWSVPRTGLGYGYTF. CDR3 coding DNA: TGTGCCTGGAGTGTACCTAGGACAGGGCTAGGCTATGGCTACACCTTC.

This clonotype was seen only a few times. J is TRBJ2-2 and V is TRBV7-9; D is ambiguous. Germline CDR1 reads SEHNR; CDR2 reads FQNEAQ (reference sequence). This CDR3 is 13 amino acids long. V lost 2 bases to trimming and J lost 6 bases, with 7 bases between them. As DNA, the CDR3 is TGTGCCAGCAGCTTAAATGGGCCCGGGGAGCTGTTTTTT. Translating gives CASSLNGPGELFF.

This clonotype was found many times. The chain links TRBV12-3 or TRBV12-4 to TRBJ2-7; D could derive from TRBD1 or TRBD2 (5 bases each). CDR3 length: 13 residues. V lost 5 bases, J lost 3 bases, and 11 bases lay in between. DNA for the CDR3: TGTGCCAGCAGTCGGGACGGGGACTACGAGCAGTACTTC. This codes for CASSRDGDYEQYF.